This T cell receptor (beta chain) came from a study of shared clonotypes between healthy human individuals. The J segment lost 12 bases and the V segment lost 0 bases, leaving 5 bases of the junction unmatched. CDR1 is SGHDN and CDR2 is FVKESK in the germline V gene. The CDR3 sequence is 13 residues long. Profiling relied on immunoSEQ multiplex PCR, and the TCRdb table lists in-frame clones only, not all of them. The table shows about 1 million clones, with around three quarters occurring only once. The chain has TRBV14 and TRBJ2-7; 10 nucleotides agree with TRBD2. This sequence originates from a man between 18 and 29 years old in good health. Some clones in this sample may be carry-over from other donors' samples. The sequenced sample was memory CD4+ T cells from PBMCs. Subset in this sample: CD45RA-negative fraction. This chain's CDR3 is CASSQDWSGRAYF. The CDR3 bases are TGTGCCAGCAGCCAAGATTGGAGCGGGAGGGCGTACTTC.